The source of this T cell receptor (beta chain) is a study of blood T cell repertoires in COVID-19. This table comes from immunoSEQ multiplex PCR, and its TCRdb copy is limited to in-frame clones, with some not included. The data contain about 43,000 clones, more than 75% of them singletons. The ends were cut back, 0 bases at V and 3 bases at J, with 7 bases in the middle. This CDR3 is built from 13 residues. The V gene's germline CDR1 is SGHRS and CDR2 YFSETQ. The specimen sequenced was peripheral blood. The chain has TRBV5-1 and TRBJ2-7, with D possibly TRBD2 on 5 matching bases. The receptor comes from a man aged 40-55 years with COVID-19, enrolled during active disease. The CDR3 nucleotides are TGCGCCAGCAGCTTGGATGGGAGCTACGAGCAGTACTTC. The encoded protein is CASSLDGSYEQYF. Using reference TRBV5-1 and TRBJ2-7 for the parts outside the CDR3, the full variable domain is KAGVTQTPRYLIKTRGQQVTLSCSPISGHRSVSWYQQTPGQGLQFLFEYFSETQRNKGNFPGRFSGRQFSNSRSEMNVSTLELGDSALYLCASSLDGSYEQYFGPGTRLTVT.